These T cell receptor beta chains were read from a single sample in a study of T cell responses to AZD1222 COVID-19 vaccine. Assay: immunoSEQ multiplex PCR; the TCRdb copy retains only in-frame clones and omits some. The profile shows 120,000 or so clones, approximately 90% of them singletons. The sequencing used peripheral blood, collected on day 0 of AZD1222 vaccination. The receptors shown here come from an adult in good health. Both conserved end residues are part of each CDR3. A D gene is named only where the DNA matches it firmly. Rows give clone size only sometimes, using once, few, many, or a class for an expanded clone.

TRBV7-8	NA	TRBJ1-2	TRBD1	CASSPRGANYGYTF	TGTGCCAGCAGCCCCAGGGGGGCTAACTATGGCTACACCTTC
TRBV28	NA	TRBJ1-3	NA	CASTLKRVGRGSSGNTIYF	TGTGCCAGCACCCTAAAGCGGGTAGGCCGGGGAAGCTCTGGAAACACCATATATTTT
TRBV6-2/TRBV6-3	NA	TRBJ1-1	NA	CASSYAPEGAFF	TGTGCCAGCAGTTACGCCCCAGAAGGAGCTTTCTTT
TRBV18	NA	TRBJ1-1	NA	CASSPAFYEAFDFF	TGTGCCAGCTCACCGGCGTTTTACGAGGCCTTTGATTTCTTT
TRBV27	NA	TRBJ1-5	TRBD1	CASSAGGYNQPQHF	TGTGCCAGCAGTGCAGGGGGGTACAATCAGCCCCAGCATTTT
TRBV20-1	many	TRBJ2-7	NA	CSARNGAEQYF	TGCAGTGCTAGAAACGGCGCGGAGCAGTACTTC
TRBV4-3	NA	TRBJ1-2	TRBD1	CASSQDGDSYGYTF	TGCGCCAGCAGCCAAGATGGGGACAGCTATGGCTACACCTTC
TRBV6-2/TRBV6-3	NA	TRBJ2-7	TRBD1	CASSPQGYEQYF	TGTGCCAGCAGTCCACAGGGGTACGAGCAGTACTTC
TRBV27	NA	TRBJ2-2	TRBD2	CASSLTLAAMAGELFF	TGTGCCAGCAGTCTTACACTAGCGGCCATGGCCGGGGAGCTGTTTTTT
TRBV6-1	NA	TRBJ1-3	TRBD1	CASSDNPGQGNTIYF	TGTGCCAGCAGTGACAATCCGGGACAGGGAAACACCATATATTTT
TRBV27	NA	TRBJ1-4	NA	CASSLERKGFF	TGTGCCAGCAGTTTAGAGAGAAAGGGGTTTTTT
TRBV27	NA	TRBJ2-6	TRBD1	CASSWTGGSGANVLTF	TGTGCCAGCAGTTGGACAGGGGGCTCTGGGGCCAACGTCCTGACTTTC
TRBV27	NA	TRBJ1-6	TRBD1	CASSPPGQLTSPLHF	TGTGCCAGCAGTCCTCCGGGACAGCTTACCTCACCCCTCCACTTT
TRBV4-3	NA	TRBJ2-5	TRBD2	CASSQSHHSRGGEETQYF	TGCGCCAGCAGCCAAAGCCACCATTCTCGGGGGGGGGAAGAGACCCAGTACTTC
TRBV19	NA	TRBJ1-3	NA	CASSTPKDGWDSGNTIYF	TGTGCCAGTAGTACACCCAAGGATGGATGGGATAGTGGAAACACCATATATTTT
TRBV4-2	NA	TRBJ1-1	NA	CASSHIGTGRRAFF	TGTGCCAGCAGCCATATTGGGACGGGCCGGCGGGCTTTCTTT
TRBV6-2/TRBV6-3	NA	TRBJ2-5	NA	CASSYKETQYF	TGTGCCAGCAGTTACAAAGAGACCCAGTACTTC
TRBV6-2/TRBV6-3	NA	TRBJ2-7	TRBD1	CASSRTGGSAYEQYF	TGTGCCAGCAGCCGAACAGGGGGTTCAGCCTACGAGCAGTACTTC
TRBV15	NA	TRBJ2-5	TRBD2	CATSRGTSGVQETQYF	TGTGCCACCAGCAGAGGGACTAGCGGGGTTCAAGAGACCCAGTACTTC
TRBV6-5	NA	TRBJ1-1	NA	CASRPGTSNTEAFF	TGTGCCAGCAGGCCCGGGACTTCGAACACTGAAGCTTTCTTT
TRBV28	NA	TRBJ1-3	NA	CASSFSTTGDTIYF	TGTGCCAGCAGTTTTTCAACCACCGGGGACACCATATATTTT
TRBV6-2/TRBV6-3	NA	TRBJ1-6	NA	CASSFGPAPLHF	TGTGCCAGCAGCTTCGGACCCGCACCCCTCCACTTT